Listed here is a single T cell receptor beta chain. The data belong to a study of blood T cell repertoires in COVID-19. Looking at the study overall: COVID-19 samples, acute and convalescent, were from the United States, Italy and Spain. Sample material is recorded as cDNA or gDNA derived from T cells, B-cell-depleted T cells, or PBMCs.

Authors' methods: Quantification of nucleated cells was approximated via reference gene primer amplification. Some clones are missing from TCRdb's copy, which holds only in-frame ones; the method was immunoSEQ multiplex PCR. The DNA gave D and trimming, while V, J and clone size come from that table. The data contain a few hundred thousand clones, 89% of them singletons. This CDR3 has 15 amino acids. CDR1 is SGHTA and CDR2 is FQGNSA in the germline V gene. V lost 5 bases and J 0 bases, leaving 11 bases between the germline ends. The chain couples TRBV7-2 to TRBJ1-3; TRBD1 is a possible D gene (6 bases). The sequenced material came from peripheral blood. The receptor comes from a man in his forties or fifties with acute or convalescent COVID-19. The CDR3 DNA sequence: TGTGCCAGCAGCCGGCGACAGGACTCTGGAAACACCATATATTTT. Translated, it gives CASSRRQDSGNTIYF.